This T cell receptor (beta chain) was sequenced for a study of blood T cell repertoires in COVID-19. CDR3 length: 15 residues. Germline CDR1 is MNHNS and CDR2 is SASEGT. The V gene end was trimmed by 2 bases and the J gene end by 7 bases; junction bases not matched to a gene: 8. Profiling relied on immunoSEQ multiplex PCR, and the TCRdb table lists in-frame clones only, not all of them. The sample holds about 100,000 clones, more than 65% seen once. The sample comprised peripheral blood. The rearrangement uses TRBV6-1 and TRBJ1-2, with 9 bases aligning to TRBD1. The TCR comes from a woman between 70 and 85 years old with acute or convalescent COVID-19. CDR3 nucleotides: TGTGCCAGCAGTGAAATTTGGACAGGGGTTGGTGGCTACACCTTC. It encodes CASSEIWTGVGGYTF.